One sample yielded the 12 T cell receptor beta chains listed below, sequenced in a study of graft-versus-host responses after intestinal transplantation. These receptors' antigens are unknown. Only in-frame clones appear in the TCRdb table, and some are missing; sequencing was by immunoSEQ multiplex PCR. Of fewer than 95,000 clones in the sample, over 90% are singletons; the top ten hold over 0.15%. The sequences come from unstimulated CD4+ T cells sorted from spleen or lymph node cells, collected before transplant. These TCRs come from a human donor who was the organ donor for an intestinal transplant.

This chain connects TRBV18 to TRBJ2-3; TRBD2 agrees at 12 bases. V shed 4 bases, J shed 0 bases, and the junction held 2 bases outside the gene matches. The germline V gene encodes CDR1 KGHSH and CDR2 LQKENI. The CDR3 is 16 amino acids. In DNA, the CDR3 is TGTGCCAGCTCACGAGGGACTAGCGGGAGCACAGATACGCAGTATTTT. It codes for CASSRGTSGSTDTQYF.

V usage is TRBV28 and J usage is TRBJ1-6; 9 nucleotides line up with TRBD1. The CDR3 spans 15 residues. After removal of 5 bases from V and 8 bases from J, the junction contained 7 bases not matched to a gene. Looked up from germline, CDR1 is MDHEN and CDR2 is SYDVKM. The CDR3 nucleotides are TGTGCCAGCAGTGCCCCGGGACAGGGAGATTCACCCCTCCACTTT. This translates into CASSAPGQGDSPLHF.

The chain uses TRBV7-9 and TRBJ1-1; 12 nucleotides align to TRBD1. Germline V lookup: CDR1 SEHNR, CDR2 FQNEAQ (reference sequence). This CDR3 is 16 amino acids long. The V and J ends lost 3 bases and 7 bases, in that order; junction bases with no gene match: 9. CDR3 DNA sequence: TGTGCCAGCAGCTTGTACGGGACAGGGGGCGCGGGTGAAGCTTTCTTT. It is translated as CASSLYGTGGAGEAFF.

The rearrangement joins TRBV5-1 to TRBJ2-2, with TRBD2 as a possible D gene (7 bases). Germline V CDR1 and CDR2: SGHRS, YFSETQ. V was pared by 2 bases and J by 4 bases, with 18 bases between. This CDR3 contains 17 residues. For the CDR3, the DNA is TGCGCCAGCAGCTTAGAACCACAGGGAGGGGGCACCGGGGAGCTGTTTTTT. Its translation is CASSLEPQGGGTGELFF. Full variable domain (outside the CDR3, taken from reference TRBV5-1 and TRBJ2-2): KAGVTQTPRYLIKTRGQQVTLSCSPISGHRSVSWYQQTPGQGLQFLFEYFSETQRNKGNFPGRFSGRQFSNSRSEMNVSTLELGDSALYLCASSLEPQGGGTGELFFGEGSRLTVL.

With regard to this clone: Within the sample, other DNA sequences also encode this same CDR3. V usage is TRBV18 and J usage is TRBJ1-5; unclear D gene. Germline CDR1 is KGHSH and CDR2 is LQKENI. This CDR3 has 14 residues. Trimming took 2 bases from V and 3 from J, leaving 8 bases between them. DNA of the CDR3: TGTGCCAGCTCACCAGGGCAGGCCAATCAGCCCCAGCATTTT. Translating it yields CASSPGQANQPQHF.

As concerns this clone: The junction departs from germline at one end; a sequencing error may be responsible. The chain uses TRBV29-1 and TRBJ1-1, with TRBD1 matching 8 bases. Germline-derived CDR1 and CDR2 are SQVTM and ANQGSEA. This CDR3 has 12 residues. The CDR3 loop is CSVWDRNPEAFF. For the CDR3, the DNA is TGCAGCGTATGGGACAGGAACCCTGAAGCTTTCTTT.

The chain recombines TRBV18 with TRBJ1-1; D remains unclear. The V gene lost 1 base and the J gene lost 1 base, with 1 base spanning the gap. Germline V lookup: CDR1 KGHSH, CDR2 LQKENI. The CDR3 totals 12 residues. The CDR3 is CASSPQNTEAFF. CDR3 coding DNA: TGTGCCAGCTCACCACAGAACACTGAAGCTTTCTTT.

The J gene is TRBJ2-7, the V gene TRBV11-3; TRBD1 might be the D (5 bases). Trimming took 1 base from V and 1 from J, leaving 5 bases between them. The CDR3 is 13 amino acids. The germline CDR1 and CDR2 sequences are SGHNT and YENEEA. Written as DNA, the CDR3 is TGTGCCAGCAGCTTAGGACAGTCCTACGAGCAGTACTTC. Its protein product is CASSLGQSYEQYF.

The gene calls are TRBV29-1 and TRBJ2-1, with 7 bases lining up with TRBD2. The V segment lost 3 bases and the J segment 6 bases; nucleotides outside the gene matches: 2. Germline V lookup: CDR1 SQVTM, CDR2 ANQGSEA. CDR3 length: 12 amino acids. CDR3 bases: TGCAGCGTTGATCGGGGGGTCAATGAGCAGTTCTTC. It translates to CSVDRGVNEQFF.

The V call is TRBV5-1, the J call TRBJ1-2; tentative D call: TRBD1 (6 bases). The CDR3 extends over 17 amino acids. The germline V gene has CDR1 SGHRS and CDR2 YFSETQ. Trimming pared 4 bases from V and 4 bases from J, leaving 23 bases between. This CDR3 reads CASSLVWTGAPIYGYTF. The CDR3 bases are TGCGCCAGCAGCCTCGTTTGGACGGGGGCCCCTATCTATGGCTACACCTTC.

This clone was observed a few times. V is TRBV10-1 and J is TRBJ2-2; no clear D. CDR1 is WNHNN and CDR2 is SYGVQD in the germline V gene (reference sequence). This CDR3 has 12 residues. V gave up 4 bases and J gave up 7 bases, with 7 bases separating them. The CDR3 here is CASSGVYGELFF. The CDR3 nucleotides are TGCGCCAGCAGTGGTGTCTACGGGGAGCTGTTTTTT.

The chain combines TRBV20-1 with TRBJ2-3; D gene unclear. Germline V gene lookup returns CDR1 DFQATT and CDR2 SNEGSKA (reference sequence). The CDR3 is made up of 10 amino acids. V shed 3 bases and J shed 11 bases, with 9 bases lying between them. CDR3 amino acids: CSASNYGQYF. Here the CDR3 DNA reads TGCAGTGCTAGTAACTACGGGCAGTATTTT.